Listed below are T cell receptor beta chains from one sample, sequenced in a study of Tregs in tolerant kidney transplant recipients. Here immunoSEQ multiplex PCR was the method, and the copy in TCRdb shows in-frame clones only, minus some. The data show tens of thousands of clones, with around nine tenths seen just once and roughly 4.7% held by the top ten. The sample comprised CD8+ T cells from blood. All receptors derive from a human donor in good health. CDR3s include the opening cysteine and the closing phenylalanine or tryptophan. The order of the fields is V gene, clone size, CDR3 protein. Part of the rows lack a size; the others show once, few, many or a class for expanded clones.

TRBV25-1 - CASSGNRGMGYGYTF
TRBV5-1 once CASSRDPDTQYF
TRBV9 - CASSVESVNTEAFF
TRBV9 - CASSPSRGHGYTF
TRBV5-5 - CASSLEGLAGAVDTQYF
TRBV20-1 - CSARGTYEQYF
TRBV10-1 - CASSDRAAPLSEQYF
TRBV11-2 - CASSLEYASSYEQYF
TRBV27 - CASSLIGAKNIQYF
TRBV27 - CASSPTPGRIAFTSEETQYF
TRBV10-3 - CAIMGSGGKSYEQYF
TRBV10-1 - CASSESVRLHYYNEQFF
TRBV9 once CASSDTLREKLFF
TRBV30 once CAWSVRGGPLAQETQYF
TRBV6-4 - CASSEGGEGGELFF
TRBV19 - CATLAGETDTQYF
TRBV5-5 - CASSPWTGNPSGANVLTF
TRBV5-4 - CASSRLPANTGELFF
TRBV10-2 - CASSEDREPGNTIYF
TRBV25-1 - CASSERQGPVEQYF
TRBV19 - CASSIRGAWGNTEAFF
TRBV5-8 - CASSLHVVGGREETQYF
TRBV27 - CASSLGTGGNEQFF
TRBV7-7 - CASSLAVLQGGLPNEKLFF
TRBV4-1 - CASSQEWGGVNNEQFF
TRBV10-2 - CARGEGINEKLFF
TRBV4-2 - CASSQLSGGLYQETQYF
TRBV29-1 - CSVSKGGSYNEQFF
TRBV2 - CASTEDSSGRGNTGELFF
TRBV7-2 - CASSSRLAGDYEQYF
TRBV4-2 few CASSQLGMETGANVLTF
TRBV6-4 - CASSDGLSGYNEQFF
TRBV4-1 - CASSPGLAGSYEQYF
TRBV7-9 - CASSGYRGSSYNEQFF
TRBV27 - CASSFRSYEQYF
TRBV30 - CAWSPNDWGRSYEQYF